The present entry profiles one T cell receptor (beta chain) with its context. What antigen it recognizes has not been identified. There are no base qualities to consult, and no much larger clone falls within one base. V and J lose 2 bases and 11 bases, and a span of 18 bases separates them. CDR1 LGHNA and CDR2 YSLEER are derived from the germline V gene. The CDR3 contains 14 residues, cysteine and phenylalanine counted. Only CDR3 DNA is held: 42 bases, read in frame from base 1. These data belong to a study of shared clonotypes between healthy human individuals (TCRdb year 2020). As for the study more broadly: The cohort comprised a couple of women and a few men aged 18 to 49 years. For each donor, CD4 naive and CD4 memory were each given three plates, CD8 naive was given two plates, and CD8 memory was given one plate. The study deeply sequenced blood TCR repertoires of about 5 healthy adults to estimate repertoire size and the extent of clonotype sharing between individuals. Libraries were prepared and TCR repertoires were sequenced by different laboratories using diverse techniques, in order to increase sequencing depth and limit assay-specific biases. Leukapheresis yielded between about 0.85 and 10 billion PBMCs per donor.

Broader findings and caveats from the paper: Sampling was restricted to blood, and TCR repertoires in tissues likely differ from the TCR repertoires found in blood. Because the study included only a small number of donors, the genetic and exposure-history diversity represented was limited. Compared with non-shared clonotypes, clonotypes shared by all four sorted-subset donors had higher generation probabilities. Incomplete sequencing was indicated by rarefaction of sorted-subset datasets, despite the large sequencing depth. Pairwise subsampling indicated that sequencing depth was expected to affect the degree of clonotype sharing among donors. Estimated clonotype richness was generally larger for naive than for memory subsets. Across a handful of donors, around 5% of naive CD4, 3% to 4% of naive CD8, roughly 2.2% of memory CD4, and under 0.45% of memory CD8 clonotypes were shared.

Using the deep immunoSEQ assay, multiplex PCR amplified TCR CDR3 regions from genomic DNA. Genomic DNA extracted from each cell subset was distributed evenly over all wells of several immunoSEQ 96-well plates, and each plate served as one replicate. For sorted subsets, around 200 ng genomic DNA, equal to tens of thousands of T cell genomes, was loaded into each replicate PCR. The purified libraries were quantified using a Qubit 3.0 fluorometer, sized with a Bioanalyzer 2100, and then quantified again using the KAPA Library Quantification kit. A separate single-read 150-cycle Illumina NextSeq 550 flow cell was used to sequence each immunoSEQ 96-well plate. The original pipeline was this. Because the immunoSEQ output held only junctional sequences and lacked quality scores, the filtering could not match the filtering applied to full-length reads. To assign V/J genes and CDR3, sequences were annotated using PyIR, a Python wrapper for IgBLAST v1.9, with IMGT germline references. Any read was removed if the V/J assignment was weak (E-value above 1e-6), the CDR3 was missing, or the read contained stop codons, out-of-frame junctions, or ambiguous translated residues. A V3J clonotype was defined by an identical inferred V gene, J gene, and CDR3 amino acid sequence. To compute the percentage overlap between repertoires, the number of shared unique clonotypes was divided by the size of the smaller repertoire. Repertoire richness was assessed with RTK rarefaction, the Chao1 estimator, and Recon v2.1 estimates of unobserved clonotypes. Generation probabilities were computed with OLGA for all TCRbeta clonotypes obtained by the gDNA method from several donors. The clones in this table, taken by TCRdb from immuneACCESS, are in-frame only. Not every clone is retained; where verified, under half of the shortfall comes from an unresolved V gene, and the cause of the rest is unknown. V and J calls and clone size follow that table, whereas D and trimming were derived from the DNA. The sample yields about 1.5 million clones; around 98% were counted once. The biggest ten clones account for 0.45% of the sample.

The donors were healthy, HIV-negative adults with no recently reported acute infections or vaccinations. Every donor was a Caucasian adult residing in Nashville, Tennessee, USA. Magnetic negative selection was used to enrich CD4+ T cells, after which naive cells were positively selected on CD45RA and the negative fraction became the memory subset. After blood collection by leukapheresis, PBMCs were isolated using Ficoll-Histopaque density gradient centrifugation and then cryopreserved in the vapor phase of liquid nitrogen. Analytical flow cytometry was used to check the purity and quantity of each magnetically sorted T cell population. Each sorted fraction had its genomic DNA isolated and then quantified by UV absorbance on a Nanodrop 2000c.

This TCR was sampled from a man younger than 45 in good health. This chain is built from TRBV4-3 and TRBJ1-1, and TRBD1 may be the D gene, going by 5 matching bases. The sequenced material came from naive CD4+ T cells sorted from blood. The cell subset or site label corresponds to: CD45RA+ positively selected. Read as DNA, the sequence is TGCGCCAGCAGCCAATCCCTGAGGGGCGTGAAGGCTTTCTTT. The encoded protein is CASSQSLRGVKAFF.